This T cell receptor (beta chain) is drawn from a study of shared clonotypes between healthy human individuals (dated by TCRdb to 2020 to 2021). For the study in its entirety: The cohort included a few men and a couple of women between 18 and 49 years of age. For each donor, CD4 naive and CD4 memory were each run on three plates, CD8 naive on two plates, and CD8 memory on one plate. The study deeply sequenced blood TCR repertoires of five healthy adults to estimate repertoire size and the extent of clonotype sharing between individuals. To increase sequencing depth and limit assay-specific biases, different laboratories used diverse techniques to prepare libraries and sequence TCR repertoires. Each donor's leukapheresis produced roughly between roughly 0.85 and 9.5 billion PBMCs.

Using the deep immunoSEQ assay, multiplex PCR amplified TCR CDR3 regions from genomic DNA. Extracted genomic DNA from each cell subset was spread evenly across all wells of several immunoSEQ 96-well plates, with each plate serving as a replicate. Each replicate PCR for sorted subsets received roughly 0.2 ug genomic DNA, equal to around 32,000 T cell genomes. Purified libraries were quantified with a Qubit 3.0 fluorometer, sized on a Bioanalyzer 2100, and re-quantified with the KAPA Library Quantification kit. Every immunoSEQ 96-well plate was sequenced on a separate single-read 150-cycle Illumina NextSeq 550 flow cell. For the original study's pipeline: Because the immunoSEQ output included only junctional sequences and no quality scores, the filtering could not be the same as the filtering used for full-length reads. To assign V/J genes and CDR3, sequences were annotated using PyIR, a Python wrapper for IgBLAST v1.9, with IMGT germline references. Reads were filtered out if the reads had weak V/J assignments (E-value above 1e-6), no CDR3, stop codons, out-of-frame junctions, or ambiguous translated residues. V3J clonotypes were defined as sequences sharing the same inferred V gene, J gene, and CDR3 amino acid sequence. Percentage overlap between repertoires was computed as shared unique clonotypes divided by the size of the smaller repertoire. Richness of each repertoire was evaluated using RTK rarefaction, the Chao1 estimator, and Recon v2.1 estimates of unobserved clonotypes. For all TCRbeta clonotypes obtained by the gDNA method from four donors, generation probabilities were computed with OLGA. Imported from immuneACCESS, the table was reduced by TCRdb to in-frame sequences with V and J called. These copies leave out some clones; in studies compared against another copy, an unresolved V gene accounts for under half, and the cause of the remainder is not known. D and trimming were read from the DNA, whereas the V and J calls and clone size are those reported in that table. In all, the sample holds about 1 million clones, and about 75% of those were seen once. Of the sample, approximately 1.5% falls within the top ten clones.

This clone showed up just once. Its binding antigen is unknown. No much larger clonotype is one base removed from it; base qualities were not supplied. The donors were healthy, HIV-negative adults with no recently reported acute infections or vaccinations. Every donor was a Caucasian adult living in Nashville, Tennessee, USA. CD4+ T cells were enriched by magnetic negative selection; naive cells were then positively selected on CD45RA, and the negative fraction formed the memory subset. Blood was obtained by leukapheresis, after which PBMCs were separated by Ficoll-Histopaque density gradient centrifugation and cryopreserved in liquid nitrogen vapor phase. Analytical flow cytometry was used to check the purity and quantity of each magnetically sorted T cell population. From each sorted fraction, genomic DNA was isolated and quantified by UV absorbance on a Nanodrop 2000c. Study-wide findings and limitations: Sampling was restricted to blood, and TCR repertoires in tissue are likely to differ from TCR repertoires in blood. Clonotypes shared by all four sorted-subset donors showed higher generation probabilities than non-shared clonotypes. Based on pairwise subsampling, the degree of clonotype sharing among donors was expected to be affected by sequencing depth. Approximately 5% of naive CD4, around 3.6% of naive CD8, approximately 2.2% of memory CD4, and approximately 0.4% of memory CD8 clonotypes were shared across a few donors. Naive subsets generally had larger estimated clonotype richness than memory subsets did. Because the study included only a small number of donors, the genetic and exposure-history diversity represented was limited. Incomplete sequencing was indicated by rarefaction of sorted-subset datasets, despite the large sequencing depth.

The CDR3 runs 12 residues from the cysteine to the phenylalanine. The kept DNA is CDR3 alone, 36 bases in frame from the first base. CDR1 and CDR2 are drawn from the germline V gene: MNHEY, SVGAGI. V loses 7 bases at its end and J loses 7 bases; junction bases beyond the gene matches: 5. The sequenced sample was memory CD4+ T cells sorted from blood. Explained via the paper, the cell subset or site label denotes: CD45RA-negative fraction. In this chain, TRBV6-5 is recombined with TRBJ1-1; 8 middle bases align to TRBD1. This sequence was found in a man between 18 and 29 years old in good health. The DNA sequence follows: TGTGCCAGCAATCTACAGGGGGGTGAAGCTTTCTTT. It encodes CASNLQGGEAFF.